Given below is one T cell receptor (beta chain) in context. Antigen: not known. The data originate from a study of breast tumors, draining lymph nodes, adjacent tissues. Study results and limitations: That most tumor T cells come from lymph nodes remained unproven. Most tumor T cells seemingly derive from lymph node, then expand in tumor.

TCRdb reprocessed the multiplex PCR reads via MiXCR and lists one record per CDR3 protein. The sample lists under 250,000 distinct CDR3 sequences, less than 40% occurring once. The lymph nodes were axillary draining lymph nodes from breast cancer patients. Sequencing was carried out using axillary lymph node tissue. This receptor was identified in a female donor with breast cancer. Some clones in this sample may be carry-over from other donors' samples.

CDR3 DNA: TGCAGCTACCCAGGACAGGGGGACCGAGTCTATGGCTACACCTTC. Its protein is CSYPGQGDRVYGYTF. The rearrangement links TRBV29-1 to TRBJ1-2, with 10 bases aligning to TRBD1. The V segment lost 8 bases and the J segment 4 bases; nucleotides outside the gene matches: 13. The length of the CDR3 is 15 residues. Germline V CDR1 and CDR2: SQVTM, ANQGSEA.